This passage covers 16 T cell receptor beta chains from one sample sequenced in a study of molecular identifiers for immune sequencing clone quantification. TCRdb independently ran MiXCR on the PCR reads; one entry per CDR3 protein. The sample has more than 450,000 distinct CDR3 sequences; around 23% are singletons. Sequences were obtained from naive CD8+ T cells from blood, with Jurkat cell RNA spiked in. Described subset: FACS-sorted CD8+CD4-CCR7+CD45RA+ naive T cells. The receptor source for this set is a human donor in good health. Some libraries in this study had Jurkat cell RNA spiked in.

The CDR3 spells CATHGHYGYTF. The CDR3 coding sequence is TGTGCCACACATGGCCACTATGGCTACACCTTC. The chain has TRBV27 and TRBJ1-2; D is ambiguous. Trimming cost V 10 bases and J 3 bases, with 9 bases left between them. Germline CDR1 reads MNHEY; CDR2 reads SMNVEV (reference sequence). The CDR3 sequence is 11 residues long.

This clonotype occurred many times. This sequence joins TRBV4-3 and TRBJ2-5; 7 bases are shared with TRBD1. In germline, CDR1 is LGHNA, CDR2 YSLEER. This CDR3 contains 17 residues. V trimming: 1 base; J trimming: 1 base; junction bases outside the gene matches: 9. The CDR3 coding sequence is TGCGCCAGCAGCCAAGCCCCCCCCGGGACAGCCCAAGAGACCCAGTACTTC. Protein sequence: CASSQAPPGTAQETQYF.

This clonotype appeared once. A much more abundant neighbour one base away suggests this may be a read error. CDR3 residues: CASNFGVGDYEQYF. DNA for the CDR3: TGTGCCAGCAACTTCGGGGTCGGGGACTACGAGCAGTACTTC. The chain carries TRBV7-2 and TRBJ2-7, with D perhaps matching TRBD2 (5 bases). V was trimmed by 7 bases and J by 3 bases, leaving 16 bases between them. This CDR3 has 14 amino acids. The germline V gene has CDR1 SGHTA and CDR2 FQGNSA.

This clonotype has a handful of counts. V gene TRBV5-8 combines with J gene TRBJ2-7, with D unclear. Deletions cut 1 base from V and 7 bases from J, with 9 bases between. Germline CDR1 SGHTS, CDR2 YDEGEE. CDR3 length: 12 residues. The CDR3 nucleotides read TGTGCCAGCAGCTTGCCTCCTGGGGAGCAGTACTTC. Amino acids: CASSLPPGEQYF.

As concerns this clonotype: The junction does not match germline at one end; this may be a read error. The chain links TRBV12-5 to TRBJ2-5, with a weak D call TRBD2 (6 bases). In germline, CDR1 is LGHNT, CDR2 FRNRAP. The CDR3 runs 14 residues. The chain's CDR3 is CASAGTSYQETQCF. CDR3 coding DNA: TGTGCTAGCGCCGGGACTTCTTACCAAGAGACCCAGTGCTTC.

This clonotype was counted a few times. The J gene is TRBJ2-7, the V gene TRBV20-1; 11 nucleotides line up with TRBD2. Germline lookup yields CDR1 DFQATT and CDR2 SNEGSKA (reference sequence). Trimming cost V 3 bases and J 1 base; bases outside gene matches: 5. The CDR3 consists of 15 residues. CDR3 coding DNA: TGCAGTGCTAGTGCGGGACTAGCGGCTTCCTACGAGCAGTACTTC. Its translation is CSASAGLAASYEQYF.

This clonotype has ten or more counts. V and J are TRBV27 and TRBJ1-5; 9 bases match TRBD1. Germline CDR1 and CDR2: MNHEY and SMNVEV (reference sequence). This CDR3 region has 15 residues. V shed 6 bases, J shed 3 bases, and the junction held 6 bases outside the gene matches. CDR3 sequence reads: CASRLGQGNNQPQHF. CDR3 nucleotide sequence: TGTGCCAGCAGGTTGGGACAGGGTAACAATCAGCCCCAGCATTTT.

This clonotype was counted many times. The CDR3 is CASSSVQGNIQYF. The DNA of the CDR3 is TGTGCCAGCAGCTCTGTACAGGGTAACATTCAGTACTTC. The gene calls are TRBV7-9 and TRBJ2-4; maybe TRBD1 (6 bases). The V end was cut by 4 bases, the J end by 7 bases, with 11 bases between. CDR1 and CDR2 (germline): SEHNR, FQNEAQ (reference sequence). The CDR3 is made up of 13 amino acids.

This clonotype appeared a few times. CDR3 protein: CASSITGNNEQFF. DNA for the CDR3: TGTGCCAGTAGTATAACTGGAAACAATGAGCAGTTCTTC. The rearrangement uses TRBV19 and TRBJ2-1, with unresolved D. Germline CDR1 is LNHDA and CDR2 is SQIVND (reference sequence). CDR3 length: 13 residues. Deletions cut 2 bases from V and 5 bases from J, with 7 bases between.

This clonotype came up once. Since a much larger clone is just one base distant, this may be a read error. Since the CDR3 does not end with the conserved phenylalanine or tryptophan, this likely comes from a read error. The rearrangement links TRBV5-1 to TRBJ1-1; D possibly corresponds to TRBD1 (6 bases). Trimming removed 1 base at V and 8 bases at J, with 18 bases between. The germline gives CDR1 SGHRS, CDR2 YFSETQ. The CDR3 spans 15 residues. Written as DNA, the CDR3 is TGCGCCAGCAGCTTGAGACAGGCGGTTTATTCGGAAGCTTTCTCT. This gives the protein CASSLRQAVYSEAFS.

The chain joins TRBV6-1 to TRBJ1-5, with 11 bases that match TRBD1. With V trimmed by 1 base and J by 5 bases, 1 base remained unmatched. Germline V gene sequence: CDR1 MNHNS, CDR2 SASEGT. The CDR3 is 15 residues long. The CDR3 DNA follows: TGTGCCAGCAGTGAAGAGGGACAGGGGGATCAGCCCCAGCATTTT. Protein: CASSEEGQGDQPQHF.

V gene TRBV13 combines with J gene TRBJ2-1; D remains unclear. V was pared by 0 bases and J by 4 bases, with 10 bases between. Germline V lookup: CDR1 PRHDT, CDR2 FYEKMQ (reference sequence). There are 15 residues in the CDR3. The CDR3: CASSLGGRLYNEQFF. The CDR3 bases are TGTGCCAGCAGCTTAGGGGGTAGACTTTACAATGAGCAGTTCTTC.

This clonotype has just one count. The rearrangement joins TRBV7-8 to TRBJ2-7; tentatively, D is TRBD2 (6 bases). The V gene lost 2 bases and the J gene lost 6 bases, with 11 bases spanning the gap. CDR3 length equals 13 residues. In germline, CDR1 is SGHVS, CDR2 FQNEAQ. CDR3 nucleotide sequence: TGTGCCAGCAGCTTAAGCCAGGGAGGCGAGCAGTACTTC. Its translation is CASSLSQGGEQYF.

This clonotype has more than one count but fewer than ten. This chain connects TRBV7-3 to TRBJ2-3; 8 positions match TRBD2. Germline V CDR1 and CDR2: SGHTA, FQGTGA. The V gene end was trimmed by 4 bases and the J gene end by 3 bases; junction bases not matched to a gene: 18. This CDR3 spans 19 amino acids. CDR3 residues: CASSSPGGTLAEVTDTQYF. In DNA form, the CDR3 reads TGTGCCAGCAGCTCCCCCGGGGGGACACTAGCGGAGGTGACAGATACGCAGTATTTT.

This clonotype was observed many times. The rearrangement joins TRBV5-1 to TRBJ2-3, with 10 bases fitting TRBD2. This CDR3 comprises 15 residues. Germline V CDR1 and CDR2: SGHRS, YFSETQ. With 1 base clipped from V and 3 bases from J, the junction kept 2 bases outside the gene matches. The CDR3 nucleotides read TGCGCCAGCAGCTTGTCTAGCGGGAGTACAGATACGCAGTATTTT. Translated, it gives CASSLSSGSTDTQYF.

This clonotype was observed at least ten times. The chain is built from TRBV20-1 and TRBJ2-3; 12 nucleotides align to TRBD2. V gave up 1 base and J gave up 2 bases; unmatched junction bases: 1. The CDR3 has 15 amino acids. From germline, CDR1 is DFQATT and CDR2 SNEGSKA (reference sequence). The CDR3 loop reads CSARGLAGATDTQYF. CDR3 bases: TGCAGTGCTAGAGGACTAGCGGGGGCCACAGATACGCAGTATTTT.